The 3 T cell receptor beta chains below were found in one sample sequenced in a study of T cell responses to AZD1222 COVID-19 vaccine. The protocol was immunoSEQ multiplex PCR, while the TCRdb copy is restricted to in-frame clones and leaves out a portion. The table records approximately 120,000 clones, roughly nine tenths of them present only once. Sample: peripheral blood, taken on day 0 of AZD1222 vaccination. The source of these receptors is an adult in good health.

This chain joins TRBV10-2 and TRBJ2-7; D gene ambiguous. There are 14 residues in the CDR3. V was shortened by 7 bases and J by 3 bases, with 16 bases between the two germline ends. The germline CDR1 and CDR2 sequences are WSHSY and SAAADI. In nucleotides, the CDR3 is TGCGCCAGCACTATTCTAAAAAACGACTACGAGCAGTACTTC. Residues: CASTILKNDYEQYF.

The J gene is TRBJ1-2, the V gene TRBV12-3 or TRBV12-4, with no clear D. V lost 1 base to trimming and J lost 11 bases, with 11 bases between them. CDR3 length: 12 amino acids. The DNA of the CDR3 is TGTGCCAGCAGTTTAGTTCGGAAAGGGTACACCTTC. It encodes CASSLVRKGYTF.

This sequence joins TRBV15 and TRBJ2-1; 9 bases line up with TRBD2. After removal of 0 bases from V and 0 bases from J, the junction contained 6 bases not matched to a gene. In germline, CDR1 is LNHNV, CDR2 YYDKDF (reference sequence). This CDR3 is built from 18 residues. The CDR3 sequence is CATSRDWGSGSSYNEQFF. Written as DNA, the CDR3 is TGTGCCACCAGCAGAGATTGGGGTAGCGGGAGCTCCTACAATGAGCAGTTCTTC.